The 8 T cell receptor beta chains below were found in one sample sequenced in a study of early T cells in non-severe SARS-CoV-2 infection. Using its own MiXCR run on the 5' RACE reads, TCRdb lists one record per CDR3 protein. The sample lists tens of thousands of distinct CDR3 sequences; 5% were seen once. The sample was whole blood. Receptors were obtained from an adult who was a healthcare worker with PCR-confirmed SARS-CoV-2 infection or an uninfected control (not recorded which).

This clonotype appeared a few times. For the CDR3, the DNA is TGTGCCAGCAGCCAAACGGGACGGCAGAACACTGAAGCTTTCTTT. Protein: CASSQTGRQNTEAFF. The gene calls are TRBV16 and TRBJ1-1; weak D call: TRBD1 (5 bases). The germline V and J ends were trimmed by 2 bases and 1 base, with 11 bases remaining between them. Germline V gene data show CDR1 as KGHSY and CDR2 as FQNENV. This CDR3 contains 15 residues.

The chain couples TRBV20-1 to TRBJ2-2; D call uncertain. Germline-derived CDR1 and CDR2 are DFQATT and SNEGSKA (reference sequence). The CDR3 has 14 amino acids. Trimming took 2 bases from V and 7 from J, leaving 14 bases between them. As DNA, the CDR3 is TGCAGTGCTAGATGGGGTCAGCCAGGCGGGGAGCTGTTTTTT. This translates into CSARWGQPGGELFF.

This clonotype was seen many times. V is TRBV7-2 and J is TRBJ1-5, with D possibly being TRBD1 (6 bases). In germline, CDR1 is SGHTA, CDR2 FQGNSA. V lost 4 bases, J lost 4 bases, and 20 bases lay in between. This CDR3 contains 17 residues. CDR3 sequence: CASSSYPTYRDNQPQHF. The CDR3 DNA reads TGTGCCAGCAGCTCCTATCCGACCTACAGGGATAATCAGCCCCAGCATTTT.

V usage is TRBV7-9 and J usage is TRBJ2-7, with D unclear. V lost 0 bases and J lost 5, with 8 bases in between. The CDR3 is 13 amino acids. Germline V gene lookup returns CDR1 SEHNR and CDR2 FQNEAQ (reference sequence). CDR3 protein: CASSLAGPNEQYF. CDR3 sequence (DNA): TGTGCCAGCAGCTTAGCGGGCCCCAACGAGCAGTACTTC. The complete variable domain, with remaining parts taken from reference TRBV7-9 and TRBJ2-7, reads DTGVSQNPRHKITKRGQNVTFRCDPISEHNRLYWYRQTLGQGPEFLTYFQNEAQLEKSRLLSDRFSAERPKGSFSTLEIQRTEQGDSAMYLCASSLAGPNEQYFGPGTRLTVT.

This clonotype was counted at least ten times. The rearrangement joins TRBV14 to TRBJ1-3; tentative D call: TRBD1 (5 bases). V lost 3 bases to trimming and J lost 4 bases, with 13 bases between them. CDR3 length equals 15 residues. Looked up from germline, CDR1 is SGHDN and CDR2 is FVKESK. The CDR3 DNA sequence: TGTGCCAGCAGCCACGTCGGGGGAGGAGGAAACACCATATATTTT. Protein product: CASSHVGGGGNTIYF.

This clonotype was seen at least ten times. The genes are TRBV29-1 and TRBJ2-6, with D uncertain. The ends were cut back, 7 bases at V and 3 bases at J, with 10 bases in the middle. The germline V gene encodes CDR1 SQVTM and CDR2 ANQGSEA. The CDR3 is 13 amino acids. The CDR3 region is CSGDVGGANVLTF. The CDR3 coding sequence is TGCAGCGGGGATGTTGGTGGGGCCAACGTCCTGACTTTC. The full variable domain, rest sourced from reference TRBV29-1 and TRBJ2-6, is SAVISQKPSRDICQRGTSLTIQCQVDSQVTMMFWYRQQPGQSLTLIATANQGSEATYESGFVIDKFPISRPNLTFSTLTVSNMSPEDSSIYLCSGDVGGANVLTFGAGSRLTVL.

The V and J genes are TRBV7-9 and TRBJ1-2, with a weak D call TRBD1 (6 bases). The CDR3 has 14 residues. In germline, CDR1 is SEHNR, CDR2 FQNEAQ (reference sequence). The V and J ends lost 0 bases and 8 bases respectively, with 13 bases between them. CDR3 DNA: TGTGCCAGCAGCTTAGCACAGGGAACCAGCGGCTACACCTTC. Translated: CASSLAQGTSGYTF.

This clonotype was recorded at least ten times. The chain combines TRBV21-1 with TRBJ2-1; the DNA was not used to check the table's D call, TRBD1. TRBV21-1 is a listed pseudogene. The CDR3 covers 17 residues. The CDR3, as DNA: TGTGCCAGCAGCAAATTGGGACAGGGGGCGATTTACAATGAGCAGTTCTTC. Protein sequence: CASSKLGQGAIYNEQFF.